This T cell receptor (beta chain) was captured in a study of response to subunit inactivated influenza vaccine. MiXCR, run by TCRdb on the RT-PCR reads, gives a single entry per CDR3 protein. Found here are around 540,000 distinct CDR3 sequences, around 11% of them singletons; the top ten hold roughly 10%. A word on this clonotype: As yet, its antigen is unknown.

Notes on the study in general: Authors suggested each seasonal flu vaccination may recruit only limited numbers of new T cells.

This receptor was identified in a man aged 50 to 60 who received an inactivated influenza vaccine. The sequenced sample was PBMCs from blood, obtained on the day of vaccination.

CDR3 nucleotides: TGTGCCACCAGTGCGTTGGCGGGGAGGCAAGATACGCAGTATTTT. It translates to CATSALAGRQDTQYF. This sequence joins TRBV24-1 and TRBJ2-3; TRBD2 is a possible D gene (6 bases). CDR1 is KGHDR and CDR2 is SFDVKD in the germline V gene. V lost 5 bases and J lost 5, with 16 bases in between. This CDR3 comprises 15 residues.